The 9 T cell receptor beta chains below all came from one sample that was sequenced in a study of a mutant IDH1 vaccine in newly diagnosed glioma. Some clones are missing from TCRdb's copy, which holds only in-frame ones; the method was immunoSEQ multiplex PCR. The data show some 60,000 clones, 84% seen once. The time point: week 11, during vaccination. A single vaccine dose contained 300 ug of mutant IDH1 20-mer peptide, and topical imiquimod was used with it. These receptors' antigens are unknown. The sample consisted of PBMCs, taken from a glioma patient whose treatment included an IDH1 peptide vaccine. These TCRs come from a man aged 25-45 years with glioma.

The genes are TRBV6-6 and TRBJ1-1; unclear D gene. This CDR3 region has 13 residues. CDR1 and CDR2 (germline): MNHNY, SVGAGI (reference sequence). Deletions cut 8 bases from V and 1 base from J, with 11 bases between. CDR3 nucleotides: TGTGCCAGCCTCGGGAGATCGAACACTGAAGCTTTCTTT. Translation gives CASLGRSNTEAFF.

The V gene is TRBV30, the J gene TRBJ1-4, with 8 bases matching TRBD1. Looked up from germline, CDR1 is GTSNPN and CDR2 is SVGIG (reference sequence). The V gene end was trimmed by 0 bases and the J gene end by 8 bases; junction bases not matched to a gene: 17. The CDR3 consists of 18 residues. CDR3 protein: CAWSVRLHEDRVEEKLFF. The CDR3 DNA sequence: TGTGCCTGGAGTGTACGGCTTCACGAGGACAGGGTAGAAGAAAAACTGTTTTTT.

V is TRBV27 and J is TRBJ2-7, with a possible D match to TRBD2 (5 bases). Trimming stripped 2 bases from V and 2 bases from J, with 22 bases between. The CDR3 extends over 18 amino acids. Germline V gives CDR1 MNHEY, CDR2 SMNVEV (reference sequence). The DNA of the CDR3 is TGTGCCAGCAGTTTAAGGGTGAAGGGTATTTCGGGGACCTACGAGCAGTACTTC. Its protein is CASSLRVKGISGTYEQYF.

The V gene is TRBV29-1, the J gene TRBJ1-4; 8 positions match TRBD1. V lost 7 bases and J lost 7; bases outside the gene matches: 5. Per the germline V gene, CDR1 is SQVTM and CDR2 is ANQGSEA. There are 12 residues in the CDR3. The CDR3 nucleotides read TGCAGCGCAGGGGGCTTGAGTGAAAAACTGTTTTTT. Translated: CSAGGLSEKLFF.

This chain connects TRBV2 to TRBJ1-3, with D maybe TRBD1 (5 bases). CDR3 length: 15 residues. The ends were cut back, 1 base at V and 2 bases at J, with 9 bases in the middle. CDR1 is SNHLY and CDR2 is FYNNEI in the germline V gene. CDR3 region: CASSEGQGTGNTIYF. CDR3 nucleotides: TGTGCCAGCAGTGAAGGTCAGGGAACTGGAAACACCATATATTTT. Looking up the rest from reference TRBV2 and TRBJ1-3 gives the full variable domain: EPEVTQTPSHQVTQMGQEVILRCVPISNHLYFYWYRQILGQKVEFLVSFYNNEISEKSEIFDDQFSVERPDGSNFTLKIRSTKLEDSAMYFCASSEGQGTGNTIYFGEGSWLTVV.

The chain uses TRBV7-8 and TRBJ2-7; possible D gene TRBD1, 5 bases. V shed 4 bases and J shed 5 bases, with 18 bases lying between them. This CDR3 is 15 amino acids long. In germline, CDR1 is SGHVS, CDR2 FQNEAQ. The CDR3 here is CASSSLPGHDHEQYF. CDR3 bases: TGTGCCAGCAGCTCCCTTCCCGGACACGATCACGAGCAGTACTTC.

The chain uses TRBV5-4 and TRBJ1-1; no clear D. The CDR3 has 13 amino acids. Germline values: CDR1 SGHNT, CDR2 YYREEE (reference sequence). Trimming stripped 4 bases from V and 4 bases from J, with 11 bases between. CDR3 protein: CASSIYDSTEAFF. The CDR3 DNA reads as TGTGCCAGCAGCATATATGATAGCACTGAAGCTTTCTTT.

The chain joins TRBV15 to TRBJ2-7, with 7 positions matching TRBD1. The V segment lost 5 bases and the J segment 1 base; nucleotides outside the gene matches: 8. The CDR3 is 15 amino acids. CDR1 LNHNV and CDR2 YYDKDF come from the germline V gene (reference sequence). The CDR3 DNA sequence: TGTGCCACCAGCCGGACGGAGACAGGGTCCTACGAGCAGTACTTC. Protein product: CATSRTETGSYEQYF. Combining the CDR3 with reference TRBV15 and TRBJ2-7 gives the whole variable domain DAMVIQNPRYQVTQFGKPVTLSCSQTLNHNVMYWYQQKSSQAPKLLFHYYDKDFNNEADTPDNFQSRRPNTSFCFLDIRSPGLGDTAMYLCATSRTETGSYEQYFGPGTRLTVT.

The chain is built from TRBV30 and TRBJ2-5; D may be TRBD2 (6 bases). The CDR3 runs to 12 residues. In germline, CDR1 is GTSNPN, CDR2 SVGIG (reference sequence). The V gene lost 2 bases and the J gene lost 11 bases, with 15 bases spanning the gap. The CDR3 region has the DNA TGTGCCTGGAGTAGGCCGGGACTGGAGCAGTACTTC. Translated: CAWSRPGLEQYF.